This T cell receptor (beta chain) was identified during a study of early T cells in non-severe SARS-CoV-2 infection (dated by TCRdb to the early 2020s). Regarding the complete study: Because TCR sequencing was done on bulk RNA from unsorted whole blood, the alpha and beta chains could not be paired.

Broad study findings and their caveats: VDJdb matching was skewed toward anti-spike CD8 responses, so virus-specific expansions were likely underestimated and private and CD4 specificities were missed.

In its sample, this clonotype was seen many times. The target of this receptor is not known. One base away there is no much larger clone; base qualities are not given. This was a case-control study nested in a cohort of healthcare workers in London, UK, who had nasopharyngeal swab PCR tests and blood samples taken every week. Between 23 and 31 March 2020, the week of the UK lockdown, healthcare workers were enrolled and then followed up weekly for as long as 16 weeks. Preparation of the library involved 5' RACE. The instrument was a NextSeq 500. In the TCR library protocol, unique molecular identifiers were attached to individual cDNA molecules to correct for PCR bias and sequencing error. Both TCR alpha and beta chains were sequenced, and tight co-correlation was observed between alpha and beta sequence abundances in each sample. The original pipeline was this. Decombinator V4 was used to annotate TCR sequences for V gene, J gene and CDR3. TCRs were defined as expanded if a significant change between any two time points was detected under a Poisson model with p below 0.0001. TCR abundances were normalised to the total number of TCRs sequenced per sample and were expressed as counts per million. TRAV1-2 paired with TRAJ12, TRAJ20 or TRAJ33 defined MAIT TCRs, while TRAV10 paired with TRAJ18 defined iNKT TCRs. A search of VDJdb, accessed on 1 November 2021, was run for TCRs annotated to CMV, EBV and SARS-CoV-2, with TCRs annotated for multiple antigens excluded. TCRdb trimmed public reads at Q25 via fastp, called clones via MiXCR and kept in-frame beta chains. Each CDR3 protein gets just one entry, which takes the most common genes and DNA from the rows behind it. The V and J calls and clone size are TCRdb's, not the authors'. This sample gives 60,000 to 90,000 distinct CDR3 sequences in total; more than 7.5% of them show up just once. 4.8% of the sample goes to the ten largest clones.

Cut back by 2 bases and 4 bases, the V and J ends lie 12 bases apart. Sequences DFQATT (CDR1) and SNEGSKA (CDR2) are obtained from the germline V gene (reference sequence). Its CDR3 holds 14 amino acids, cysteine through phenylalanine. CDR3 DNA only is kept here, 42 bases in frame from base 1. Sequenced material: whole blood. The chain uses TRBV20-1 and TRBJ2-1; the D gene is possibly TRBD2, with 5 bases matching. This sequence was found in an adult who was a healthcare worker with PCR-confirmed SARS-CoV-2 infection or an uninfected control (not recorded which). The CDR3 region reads CSARILAVYNEQFF. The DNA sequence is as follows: TGCAGTGCTAGAATCCTAGCAGTATACAATGAGCAGTTCTTC.